The table lists the clone carrying this T cell receptor beta chain with a count of one. The sample originates from a study of T cell changes during pregnancy in multiple sclerosis. The CDR3 has 18 amino acids. The ends lost 10 bases at V and 0 bases at J; junction bases unmatched: 13. The germline V gene encodes CDR1 SNHLY and CDR2 FYNNEI. The assay was immunoSEQ multiplex PCR, and TCRdb's table has in-frame clones only and misses some. The sample shows more than 80,000 clones, 90% to 95% of them seen only once. The starting material was peripheral blood, obtained in the second trimester of pregnancy. The origin of this receptor is a female donor with multiple sclerosis, enrolled in a pregnancy study. The V call is TRBV2, the J call TRBJ2-3; the match to TRBD2 covers 13 bases. The CDR3 region is CAITAPLLAGGSTDTQYF. In DNA, the CDR3 is TGTGCCATCACGGCCCCGCTACTAGCGGGAGGGAGCACAGATACGCAGTATTTT.